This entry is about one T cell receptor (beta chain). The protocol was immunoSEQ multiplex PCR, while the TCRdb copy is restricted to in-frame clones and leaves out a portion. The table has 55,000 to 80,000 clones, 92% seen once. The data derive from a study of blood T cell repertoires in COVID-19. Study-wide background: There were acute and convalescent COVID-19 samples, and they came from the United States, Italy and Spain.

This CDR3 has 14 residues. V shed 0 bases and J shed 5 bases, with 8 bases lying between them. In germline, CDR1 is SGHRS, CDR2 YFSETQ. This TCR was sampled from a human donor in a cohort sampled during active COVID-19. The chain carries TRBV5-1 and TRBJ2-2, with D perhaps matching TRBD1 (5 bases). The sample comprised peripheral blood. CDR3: CASSLVGETGELFF. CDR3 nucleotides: TGCGCCAGCAGCTTGGTAGGGGAAACCGGGGAGCTGTTTTTT.